These 7 T cell receptor beta chains were all obtained from the same sample, sequenced in a study of T cell repertoires in cytomegalovirus infection. TCRdb ran MiXCR on the reads and lists one entry per CDR3 protein. The sample comprises 75,000 to 100,000 distinct CDR3 sequences, around 28% of which are singletons, and roughly 70% rests with the top ten. These TCRs are of unknown antigen specificity. The sample here was CD8+ T cells from cultured PBMCs, taken from culture after CMV antigen stimulation. These receptors were collected from a human donor in good health (CMV status not recorded). Some clones in this sample may be carry-over from other donors' samples.

There are a few counts of this clonotype. The chain joins TRBV10-3 to TRBJ1-1; 8 nucleotides agree with TRBD1. Germline V gene sequence: CDR1 ENHRY, CDR2 SYGVKD. V lost 0 bases and J lost 4; bases outside the gene matches: 10. This CDR3 has 17 amino acids. CDR3 region: CAISESVSGGGSTEAFF. Written as DNA, the CDR3 is TGTGCCATCAGTGAGTCGGTCTCAGGGGGCGGTTCCACTGAAGCTTTCTTT.

The genes are TRBV6-8 and TRBJ1-2; D gene unclear. The germline V and J ends were trimmed by 0 bases and 8 bases, with 10 bases remaining between them. This CDR3 has 13 amino acids. CDR1 and CDR2 (germline): MNHGY, SAAAGT. The CDR3 sequence is CASSYSEVNGYTF. CDR3 nucleotides: TGTGCCAGCAGTTACTCGGAAGTTAACGGCTACACCTTC.

The gene calls are TRBV19 and TRBJ1-2; D call uncertain. V lost 4 bases, J lost 5 bases, and 8 bases lay in between. Per the germline V gene, CDR1 is LNHDA and CDR2 is SQIVND (reference sequence). The CDR3 loop spans 12 amino acids. DNA for the CDR3: TGTGCCAGTAGTAATGGAGGTTATGGCTACACCTTC. Its translation is CASSNGGYGYTF. The full variable domain, in which reference TRBV19 and TRBJ1-2 provide the parts outside the CDR3, is DGGITQSPKYLFRKEGQNVTLSCEQNLNHDAMYWYRQDPGQGLRLIYYSQIVNDFQKGDIAEGYSVSREKKESFPLTVTSAQKNPTAFYLCASSNGGYGYTFGSGTRLTVV.

The chain has TRBV10-3 and TRBJ1-1, with 9 bases identical to TRBD1. CDR1 and CDR2 (germline): ENHRY, SYGVKD. The trim removed 6 bases at V and 3 bases at J, leaving 2 bases unmatched. CDR3 length: 13 amino acids. CDR3 protein: CAIRDRGYTEAFF. The CDR3 DNA reads as TGTGCCATCAGGGACAGGGGTTACACTGAAGCTTTCTTT.

The chain carries TRBV7-9 and TRBJ2-1, with D hard to call. Germline V gene data show CDR1 as SEHNR and CDR2 as FQNEAQ (reference sequence). V lost 1 base to trimming and J lost 2 bases, with 9 bases between them. The CDR3 runs to 15 residues. This chain's CDR3 is CASSLVNNAYNEQFF. The CDR3 DNA is TGTGCCAGCAGCTTAGTGAATAACGCCTACAATGAGCAGTTCTTC. The whole variable domain, filled in from reference TRBV7-9 and TRBJ2-1, reads DTGVSQNPRHKITKRGQNVTFRCDPISEHNRLYWYRQTLGQGPEFLTYFQNEAQLEKSRLLSDRFSAERPKGSFSTLEIQRTEQGDSAMYLCASSLVNNAYNEQFFGPGTRLTVL.

Only a few counts were recorded for this clonotype. The V gene is TRBV6-1, the J gene TRBJ1-1; D not resolved. Deletions cut 0 bases from V and 8 bases from J, with 19 bases between. This CDR3 spans 16 amino acids. Per the germline V gene, CDR1 is MNHNS and CDR2 is SASEGT. The CDR3 bases are TGTGCCAGCAGTGAAGCGGGGTCCCCGCTTTTAATAGAAGCTTTCTTT. It specifies CASSEAGSPLLIEAFF.

Only a few counts were recorded for this clonotype. The V gene is TRBV7-9, the J gene TRBJ1-2, with TRBD1 matching 9 bases. Germline V gene data show CDR1 as SEHNR and CDR2 as FQNEAQ (reference sequence). V lost 0 bases, J lost 6 bases, and 8 bases stayed unmatched. The CDR3 is 16 amino acids. As DNA, the CDR3 is TGTGCCAGCAGCTTAGCCTACCGGGACAGGGATGATGGCTACACCTTC. Its translation is CASSLAYRDRDDGYTF.